The 3 T cell receptor beta chains listed next were all sequenced from one sample in a study of beta chain features in type 1 diabetes. Of the isolated RNA, all was reverse transcribed, and so the sequenced material was expressed TCRB transcripts. The data were produced by immunoSEQ multiplex PCR, yet TCRdb's version contains in-frame clones alone and is incomplete. The table includes 150,000 to 200,000 clones, under 9.5% detected once. Regarding the study as a whole: There was a moderate but significant shortening of TCRB CDR3s in all four CD4+ subsets of Type 1 diabetes patients.

The antigens for these receptors are not known. Material: central memory CD4+ T cells from blood. The source of these receptors is a man aged 18-30 years with type 1 diabetes.

This chain links TRBV30 with TRBJ2-7; 11 nucleotides agree with TRBD2. CDR1 GTSNPN and CDR2 SVGIG come from the germline V gene (reference sequence). The CDR3 covers 14 residues. V dropped 4 bases and J dropped 1; count of bases not matched to a gene: 3. The CDR3 reads CAWKGTSGSYEQYF. The CDR3 DNA reads TGTGCCTGGAAGGGGACTAGCGGTTCCTACGAGCAGTACTTC.

This clone was seen a few times. The chain combines TRBV5-1 with TRBJ2-7; TRBD2 matches 7 bases. J lost 0 bases, V lost 3 bases, and 6 bases had no gene match. In germline, CDR1 is SGHRS, CDR2 YFSETQ. There are 15 residues in the CDR3. DNA for the CDR3: TGCGCCAGCAGCTATGGCAGGACTAGCTCCTACGAGCAGTACTTC. This codes for CASSYGRTSSYEQYF. Variable domain in full (rest from reference TRBV5-1 and TRBJ2-7): KAGVTQTPRYLIKTRGQQVTLSCSPISGHRSVSWYQQTPGQGLQFLFEYFSETQRNKGNFPGRFSGRQFSNSRSEMNVSTLELGDSALYLCASSYGRTSSYEQYFGPGTRLTVT.

The gene calls are TRBV4-2 and TRBJ2-1; 16 bases fit TRBD2. With 4 bases clipped from V and 7 bases from J, the junction kept 10 bases outside the gene matches. Germline CDR1 reads LGHNA; CDR2 reads YNFKEQ. CDR3 length: 18 residues. The CDR3 coding sequence is TGTGCCAGCAGCCGGGGGCCGGGACTAGCGGGAGGGCAGAATGAGCAGTTCTTC. This gives the protein CASSRGPGLAGGQNEQFF.